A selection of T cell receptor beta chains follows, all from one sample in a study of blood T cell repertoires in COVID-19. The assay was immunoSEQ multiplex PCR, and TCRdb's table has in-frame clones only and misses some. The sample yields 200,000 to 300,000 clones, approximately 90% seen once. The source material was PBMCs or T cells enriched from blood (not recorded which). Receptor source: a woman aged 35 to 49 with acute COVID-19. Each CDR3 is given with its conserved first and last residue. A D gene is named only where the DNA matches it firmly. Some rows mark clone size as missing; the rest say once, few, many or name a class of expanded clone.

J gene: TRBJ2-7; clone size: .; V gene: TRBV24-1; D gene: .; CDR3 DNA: TGTGCCACCAGTCAATACAATTACAGGCCCCGGCTTACCTACGAGCAGTACTTC; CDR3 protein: CATSQYNYRPRLTYEQYF
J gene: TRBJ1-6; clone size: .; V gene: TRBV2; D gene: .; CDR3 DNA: TGTGCCAGCAAAAACCGGGGAGGGTCCCCAAATTCACCCCTCCACTTT; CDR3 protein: CASKNRGGSPNSPLHF
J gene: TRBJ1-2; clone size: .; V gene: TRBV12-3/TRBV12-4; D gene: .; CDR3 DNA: TGTGCCAGCAGTCAATCGACGGACTTTGGCTACACCTTC; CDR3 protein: CASSQSTDFGYTF
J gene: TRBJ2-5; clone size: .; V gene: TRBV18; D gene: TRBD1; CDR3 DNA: TGTGCCAGCTCACCCGTAGGACAGGGGGCATCAGAGACCCAGTACTTC; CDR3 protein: CASSPVGQGASETQYF
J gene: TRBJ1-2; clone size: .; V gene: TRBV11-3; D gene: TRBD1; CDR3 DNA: TGTGCCAGCAGCCCCCGGACAGGGCCAGGTGGCTACACCTTC; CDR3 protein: CASSPRTGPGGYTF
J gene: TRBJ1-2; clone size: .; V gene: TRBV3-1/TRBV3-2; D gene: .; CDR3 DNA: TGTGCCAGCAGCCAAGGTCGTGGGCCTAACTATGGCTACACCTTC; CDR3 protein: CASSQGRGPNYGYTF
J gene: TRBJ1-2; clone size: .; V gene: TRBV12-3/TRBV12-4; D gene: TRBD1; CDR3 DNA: TGTGCCAGCAGTCCCACGGACAGGGGGATGAGCACCTTC; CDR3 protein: CASSPTDRGMSTF
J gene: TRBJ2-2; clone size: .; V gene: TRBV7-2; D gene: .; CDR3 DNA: TGTGCCAGCAGCTTAGCGCGGTTCACCGGGGAGCTGTTTTTT; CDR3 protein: CASSLARFTGELFF
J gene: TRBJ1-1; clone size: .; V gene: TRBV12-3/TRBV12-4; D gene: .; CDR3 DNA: TGTGCCAGCAGTTCCCAAAGTGGCGGTGAAGCTTTCTTT; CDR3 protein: CASSSQSGGEAFF
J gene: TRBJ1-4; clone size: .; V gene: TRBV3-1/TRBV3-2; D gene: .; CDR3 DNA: TGTGCCAGCAGCCAAGGGAGGTCAAATGAAAAACTGTTTTTT; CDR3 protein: CASSQGRSNEKLFF
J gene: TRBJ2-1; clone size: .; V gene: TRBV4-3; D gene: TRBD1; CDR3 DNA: TGCGCCAGCAGCCCCGGACAGGGGGAGTTCGATGAGCAGTTCTTC; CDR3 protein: CASSPGQGEFDEQFF
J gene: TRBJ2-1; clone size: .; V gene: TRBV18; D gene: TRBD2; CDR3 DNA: TGTGCCAGCTCGCCGCAAAGCGGGGGGCTCCAGAATGAGCAGTTCTTC; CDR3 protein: CASSPQSGGLQNEQFF
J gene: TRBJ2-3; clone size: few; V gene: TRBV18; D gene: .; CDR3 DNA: TGTGCCAGCTCACCGACTTCCGACCGCTTTGGCACAGATACGCAGTATTTT; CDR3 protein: CASSPTSDRFGTDTQYF
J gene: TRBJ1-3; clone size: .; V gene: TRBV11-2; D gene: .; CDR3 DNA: TGTGCCAGTAGCCCCCCCGGGGGGGTAGGTGGAAACACCATATATTTT; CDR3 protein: CASSPPGGVGGNTIYF
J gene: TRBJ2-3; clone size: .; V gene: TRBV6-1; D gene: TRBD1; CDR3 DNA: TGTGCCAGCAGTGCCCTCTCGGGACAGCCCACAGATACGCAGTATTTT; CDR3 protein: CASSALSGQPTDTQYF
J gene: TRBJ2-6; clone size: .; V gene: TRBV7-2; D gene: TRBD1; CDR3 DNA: TGTGCCAGCAGCCCCCAGACAGGGCCTGGGGCCAACGTCCTGACTTTC; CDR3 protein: CASSPQTGPGANVLTF
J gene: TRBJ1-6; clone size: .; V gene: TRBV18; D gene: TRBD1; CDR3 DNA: TGTGCCAGCTCACCTACTCTTTTACAGGGGGCGAACAATTCACCCCTCCACTTT; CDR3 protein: CASSPTLLQGANNSPLHF
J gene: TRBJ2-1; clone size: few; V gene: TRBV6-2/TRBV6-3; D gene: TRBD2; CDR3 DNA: TGTGCCAGCAGTTCTCCTAGCGGGAGTCGTGAGCAGTTCTTC; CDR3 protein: CASSSPSGSREQFF
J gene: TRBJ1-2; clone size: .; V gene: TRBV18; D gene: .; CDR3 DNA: TGTGCCAGCTCACCATCGGGCAGGCAGGAGGCTGGCTACACCTTC; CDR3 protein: CASSPSGRQEAGYTF
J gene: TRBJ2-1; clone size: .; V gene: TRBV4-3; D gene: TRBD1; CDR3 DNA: TGCGCCAGCAGCCAAGGGACAGGGTACAATGAGCAGTTCTTC; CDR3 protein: CASSQGTGYNEQFF
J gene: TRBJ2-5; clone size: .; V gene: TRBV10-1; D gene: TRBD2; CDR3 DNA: TGCGCCAGCAGTGGCGGGGGGACTGGAGAGACCCAGTACTTC; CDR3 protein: CASSGGGTGETQYF
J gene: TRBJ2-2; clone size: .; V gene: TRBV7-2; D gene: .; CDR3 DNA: TGTGCCAGCAGCAAAGACAGGATGAACACCGGGGAGCTGTTTTTT; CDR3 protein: CASSKDRMNTGELFF
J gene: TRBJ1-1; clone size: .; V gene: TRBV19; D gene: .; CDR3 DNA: TGTGCCAGTATACCCTTTCGGGCGGGCACTGAAGCTTTCTTT; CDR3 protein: CASIPFRAGTEAFF
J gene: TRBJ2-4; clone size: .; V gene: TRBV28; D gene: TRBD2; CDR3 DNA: TGTGCCAGCAGTTTAACGGGGGGGCAAGCCAAAAACATTCAGTACTTC; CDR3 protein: CASSLTGGQAKNIQYF
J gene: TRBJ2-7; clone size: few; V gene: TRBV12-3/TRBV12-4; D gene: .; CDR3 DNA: TGTGCCAGCAGTGACAGGTTTTCCTACGAGCAGTACTTC; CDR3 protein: CASSDRFSYEQYF
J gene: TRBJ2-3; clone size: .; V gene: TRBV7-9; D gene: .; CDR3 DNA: TGTGCCAGCAGTTCTACTAGCAGAGATACGCAGTATTTT; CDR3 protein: CASSSTSRDTQYF
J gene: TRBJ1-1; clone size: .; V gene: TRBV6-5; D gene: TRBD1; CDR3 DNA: TGTGCCAGCAGACGACAGGGAACTGAAGCTTTCTTT; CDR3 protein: CASRRQGTEAFF
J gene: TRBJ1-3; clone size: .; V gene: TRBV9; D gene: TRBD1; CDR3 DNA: TGTGCCAGCAGCGCCCCGGACAGGGGGGTTAACACCATATATTTT; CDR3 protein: CASSAPDRGVNTIYF
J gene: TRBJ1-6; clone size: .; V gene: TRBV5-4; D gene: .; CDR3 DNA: TGTGCCAGCAGCCGACCAAAGGGGCTGGATAATTCACCCCTCCACTTT; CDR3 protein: CASSRPKGLDNSPLHF
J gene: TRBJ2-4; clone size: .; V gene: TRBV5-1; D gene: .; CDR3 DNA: TGCGCCAGCAGCGTGGACAGTTCCAAAAACATTCAGTACTTC; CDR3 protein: CASSVDSSKNIQYF
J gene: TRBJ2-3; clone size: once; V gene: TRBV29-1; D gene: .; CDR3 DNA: TGCAGCGTTGTAGCGGCTAGCACAGATACGCAGTATTTT; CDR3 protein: CSVVAASTDTQYF
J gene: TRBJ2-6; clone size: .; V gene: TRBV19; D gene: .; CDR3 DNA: TGTGCCAGTACCCAAGGGACAATAGTCTCTGGGGCCAACGTCCTGACTTTC; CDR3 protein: CASTQGTIVSGANVLTF
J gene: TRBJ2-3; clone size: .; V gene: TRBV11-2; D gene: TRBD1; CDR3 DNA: TGTGCCAGCAGCCCCCTGGGACAGAACACAGATACGCAGTATTTT; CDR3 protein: CASSPLGQNTDTQYF
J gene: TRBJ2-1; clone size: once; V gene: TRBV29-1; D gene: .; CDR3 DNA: TGCAGCGCGTCTGGGCTATTAAAACACTACAATGAGCAGTTCTTC; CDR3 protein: CSASGLLKHYNEQFF
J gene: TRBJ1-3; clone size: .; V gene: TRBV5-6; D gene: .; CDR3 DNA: TGTGCCAGCAGCTTGGTTGCGGGGGGCTCTGGAAACACCATATATTTT; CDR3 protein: CASSLVAGGSGNTIYF
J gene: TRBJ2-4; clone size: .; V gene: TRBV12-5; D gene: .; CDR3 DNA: TGTGCTAGTGGTTTGGTACTCAGGGGAGAGAACATTCAGTACTTC; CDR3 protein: CASGLVLRGENIQYF
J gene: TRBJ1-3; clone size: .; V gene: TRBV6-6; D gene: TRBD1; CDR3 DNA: TGTGCCAGCAGCGATCCTCGGACAGGGGGCAACACCATATATTTT; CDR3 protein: CASSDPRTGGNTIYF
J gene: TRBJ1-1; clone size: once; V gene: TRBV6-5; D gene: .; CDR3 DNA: TGTGCCAGCGGACATCAGGGTTTGAGGACTGAAGCTTTCTTT; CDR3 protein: CASGHQGLRTEAFF
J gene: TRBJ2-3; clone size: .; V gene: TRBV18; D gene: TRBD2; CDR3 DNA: TGTGCCAGCTCGCCGGGACTAGCGGGAGAATCAGATACGCAGTATTTT; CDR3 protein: CASSPGLAGESDTQYF
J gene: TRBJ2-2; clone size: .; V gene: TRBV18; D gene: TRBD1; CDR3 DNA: TGTGCCAGCTCACCCTTAAACAGGGGGACCGGGGAGCTGTTTTTT; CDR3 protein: CASSPLNRGTGELFF
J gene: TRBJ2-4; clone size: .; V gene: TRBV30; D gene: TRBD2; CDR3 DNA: TGTGCCTGGAGCCCCGCGGGAGGACCCATTCAGTACTTC; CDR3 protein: CAWSPAGGPIQYF
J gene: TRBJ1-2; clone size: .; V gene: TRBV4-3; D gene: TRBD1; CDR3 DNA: TGCGCCAGCAGCCAAGACGACAGGGGGTATGGCTACACCTTC; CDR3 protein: CASSQDDRGYGYTF
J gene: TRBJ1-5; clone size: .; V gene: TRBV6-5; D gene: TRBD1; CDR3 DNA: TGTGCCAGCAGTTACAGGGGGCAGGGGCAGCCCCAGCATTTT; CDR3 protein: CASSYRGQGQPQHF
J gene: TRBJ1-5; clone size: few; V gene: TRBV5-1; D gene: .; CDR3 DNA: TGCGCCAGCAGCTTGGAAGGGGGGCCCCAGCATTTT; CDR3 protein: CASSLEGGPQHF
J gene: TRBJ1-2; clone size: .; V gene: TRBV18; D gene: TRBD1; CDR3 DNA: TGTGCCAGCTCACTCTCGACAGGGACGGACGTAAACTATGGCTACACCTTC; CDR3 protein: CASSLSTGTDVNYGYTF
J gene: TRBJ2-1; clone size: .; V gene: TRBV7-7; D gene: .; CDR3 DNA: TGTGCTAGCAGCCCCGGACATACCCACGCCCTTGAGCAGTTCTTC; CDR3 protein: CASSPGHTHALEQFF
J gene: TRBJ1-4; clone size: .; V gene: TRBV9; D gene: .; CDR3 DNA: TGTGCCAGCAGCGTAGGACCGGAGATTGGAAAACTGTTTTTT; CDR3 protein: CASSVGPEIGKLFF
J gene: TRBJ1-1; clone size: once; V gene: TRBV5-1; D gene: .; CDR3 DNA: TGCGCCAGCAGCTCAACGACAACGAACACTGAAGCTTTCTTT; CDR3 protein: CASSSTTTNTEAFF
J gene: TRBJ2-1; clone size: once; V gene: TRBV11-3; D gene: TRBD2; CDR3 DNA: TGTGCCAGCACTCCATGGACTAGCGGGAGCTCCTACAATGAGCAGTTCTTC; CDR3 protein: CASTPWTSGSSYNEQFF
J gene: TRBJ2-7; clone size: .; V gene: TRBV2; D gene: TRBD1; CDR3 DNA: TGTGCCAGCACTAAGAACAGGGGTTCCTACGAGCAGTACTTC; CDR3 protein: CASTKNRGSYEQYF